In this sample, the clone carrying this T cell receptor beta chain turned up a few times. Its antigen is as yet unknown. The data were obtained in a study of identical twins. Points from the study as a whole: Within cord blood, abundant beta clonotypes carried fewer insertions, but memory repertoires showed no such trend.

TCRdb reprocessed the 5' RACE reads with MiXCR, giving one entry per CDR3 protein. The sample records 200,000 to 250,000 distinct CDR3 sequences, over 5.5% being singletons. V shed 3 bases and J 2 bases; nucleotides not matched to a gene: 6. This CDR3 has 17 residues. Germline V gives CDR1 LNHDA, CDR2 SQIVND (reference sequence). These same data were also listed under a study on T cells expressing NK-cell markers. That source reports: Sorted T-cell subsets CD3+CD56+NKG2C+, CD3+CD56+NKG2C- and CD3+CD56-NKG2C+ were TCR beta-sequenced. A range of roughly 1.0-7.0% of CD8+ T cells consisted of dominant NKG2C+ clonotypes in 6 or 7 donors. Uncertainty persisted over the HCMV specificity of expanded NKG2C+ T cell clones.

This TCR was recovered from a woman under 30 in good health. The genes are TRBV19 and TRBJ2-2; the match to TRBD1 covers 10 bases. The sequencing input was CD8+ T cells sorted from blood. CDR3 in amino acids: CASSMPRQGANTGELFF. For the CDR3, the DNA is TGTGCCAGTAGTATGCCCCGACAGGGGGCAAACACCGGGGAGCTGTTTTTT.